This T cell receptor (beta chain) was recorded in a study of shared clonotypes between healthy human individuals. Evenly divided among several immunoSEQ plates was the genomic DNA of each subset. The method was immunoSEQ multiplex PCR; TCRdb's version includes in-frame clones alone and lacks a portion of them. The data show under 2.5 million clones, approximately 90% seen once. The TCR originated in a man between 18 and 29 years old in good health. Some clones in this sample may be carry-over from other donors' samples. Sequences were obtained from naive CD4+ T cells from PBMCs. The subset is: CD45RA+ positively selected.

For the CDR3, the DNA is TGTGCCAGCAGCTCCCTAGGGAGCGATCAAAGCTACGAGCAGTACTTC. Translating it yields CASSSLGSDQSYEQYF. The rearrangement joins TRBV5-4 to TRBJ2-7; D may be TRBD2 (5 bases). Germline V gives CDR1 SGHNT, CDR2 YYREEE (reference sequence). The CDR3 totals 16 residues. The V end lost 3 bases, the J end lost 3 bases, and 19 bases lay between the germline ends. Variable domain in full (rest from reference TRBV5-4 and TRBJ2-7): ETGVTQSPTHLIKTRGQQVTLRCSSQSGHNTVSWYQQALGQGPQFIFQYYREEENGRGNFPPRFSGLQFPNYSSELNVNALELDDSALYLCASSSLGSDQSYEQYFGPGTRLTVT.